This T cell receptor (beta chain) was captured in a study of patients and donors after allogeneic stem cell transplantation. V lost 10 bases and J 4 bases, leaving 15 bases between the germline ends. There are 13 residues in the CDR3. One entry per CDR3 protein, called by TCRdb with MiXCR from the RT-PCR reads. The sample records over 350,000 distinct CDR3 sequences, 15% to 20% being singletons. This clonotype was counted a few times. This receptor was obtained from a human donor who was either an allogeneic HSCT recipient or a stem cell or donor lymphocyte infusion donor (not recorded which). It is not recorded whose cells these are; they may come from a transplant donor. V and J are TRBV12-3 or TRBV12-4 and TRBJ2-3, with D unresolved. Sequencing was carried out using blood, either unsorted or a sorted T cell fraction (not recorded which). The CDR3 DNA follows: TGTGCCATCATTCTAGAGAACTCAGATACGCAGTATTTT. Translating it yields CAIILENSDTQYF.